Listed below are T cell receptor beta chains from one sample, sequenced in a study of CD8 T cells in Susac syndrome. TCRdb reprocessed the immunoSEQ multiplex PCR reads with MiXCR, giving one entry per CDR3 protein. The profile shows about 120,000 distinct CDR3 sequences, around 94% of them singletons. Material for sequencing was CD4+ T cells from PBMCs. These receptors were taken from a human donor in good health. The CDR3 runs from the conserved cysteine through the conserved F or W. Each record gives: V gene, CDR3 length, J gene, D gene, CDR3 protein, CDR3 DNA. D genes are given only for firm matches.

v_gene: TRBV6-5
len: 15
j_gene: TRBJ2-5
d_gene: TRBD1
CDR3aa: CASSPGTGGQETQYF
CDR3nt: TGTGCCAGCAGCCCCGGGACAGGGGGCCAAGAGACCCAGTACTTC

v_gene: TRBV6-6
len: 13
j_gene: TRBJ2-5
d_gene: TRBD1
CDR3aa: CASRDRAQETQYF
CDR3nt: TGTGCCTCACGGGACAGAGCTCAAGAGACCCAGTACTTC

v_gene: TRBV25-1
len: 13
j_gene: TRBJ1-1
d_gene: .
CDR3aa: CASSANRDTEAFF
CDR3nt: TGTGCCAGCAGTGCAAACAGGGACACTGAAGCTTTCTTT

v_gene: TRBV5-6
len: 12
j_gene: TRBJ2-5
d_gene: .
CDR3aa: CASSRTEETQYF
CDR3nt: TGTGCCAGCAGCCGGACAGAAGAGACCCAGTACTTC

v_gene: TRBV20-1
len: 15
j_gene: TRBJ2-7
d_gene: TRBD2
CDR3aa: CSASMSAGGGYEQYF
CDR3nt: TGCAGTGCTAGCATGTCGGCGGGAGGGGGCTACGAGCAGTACTTC

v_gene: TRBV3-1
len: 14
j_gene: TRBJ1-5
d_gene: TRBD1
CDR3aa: CASSPGQGYQPQHF
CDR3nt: TGTGCCAGCAGCCCGGGACAGGGCTATCAGCCCCAGCATTTT

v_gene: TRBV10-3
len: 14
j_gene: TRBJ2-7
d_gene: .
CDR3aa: CAISDHTDSYEQYF
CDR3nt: TGTGCCATCAGTGATCATACGGACTCCTACGAGCAGTACTTC

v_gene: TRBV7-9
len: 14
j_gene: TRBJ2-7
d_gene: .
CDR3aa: CASSPGRVSYEQYF
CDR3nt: TGTGCCAGCAGCCCGGGGCGAGTGTCCTACGAGCAGTACTTC

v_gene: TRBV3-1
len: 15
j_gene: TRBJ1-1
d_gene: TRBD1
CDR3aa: CASSLQGSGYTEAFF
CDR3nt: TGTGCCAGCAGCCTACAGGGGAGTGGGTACACTGAAGCTTTCTTT

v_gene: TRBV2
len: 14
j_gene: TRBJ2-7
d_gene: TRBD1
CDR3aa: CASSGQGSLYEQYF
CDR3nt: TGTGCCAGCAGTGGACAGGGATCCCTCTACGAGCAGTACTTC

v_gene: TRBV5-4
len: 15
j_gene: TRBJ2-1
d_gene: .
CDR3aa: CASSLEGGVYNEQFF
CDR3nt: TGTGCCAGCAGCTTGGAGGGTGGAGTTTACAATGAGCAGTTCTTC

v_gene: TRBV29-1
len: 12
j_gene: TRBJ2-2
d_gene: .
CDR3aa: CSVSIDTGELFF
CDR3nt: TGCAGCGTTAGCATAGACACCGGGGAGCTGTTTTTT

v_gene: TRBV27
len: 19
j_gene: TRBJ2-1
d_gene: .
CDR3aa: CASSLRTGGARRVVNEQFF
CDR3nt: TGTGCCAGCAGTCTACGGACAGGAGGGGCTAGGCGGGTGGTAAATGAGCAGTTCTTC

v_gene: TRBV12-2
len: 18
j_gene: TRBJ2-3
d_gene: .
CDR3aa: CASRLGGLAGGHTDTQYF
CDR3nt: TGTGCAAGTCGCTTAGGTGGACTAGCGGGAGGACACACAGATACGCAGTATTTT

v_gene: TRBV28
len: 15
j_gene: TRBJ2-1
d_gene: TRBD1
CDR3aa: CASSDDRGIRNEQFF
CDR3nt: TGTGCCAGCAGTGACGACAGGGGTATTCGCAATGAGCAGTTCTTC

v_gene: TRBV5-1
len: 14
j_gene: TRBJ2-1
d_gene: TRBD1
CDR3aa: CASSPGTGDNEQFF
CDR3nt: TGCGCCAGCAGCCCCGGGACAGGGGACAATGAGCAGTTCTTC

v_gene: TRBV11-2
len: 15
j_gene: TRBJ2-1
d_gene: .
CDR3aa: CASSLVSGPYNEQFF
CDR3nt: TGTGCCAGCAGCTTAGTAAGCGGTCCCTACAATGAGCAGTTCTTC

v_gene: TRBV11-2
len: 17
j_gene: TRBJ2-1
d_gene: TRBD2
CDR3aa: CASSLVGTSGRGVEQFF
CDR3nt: TGTGCCAGCAGCTTAGTCGGGACTAGCGGGAGAGGGGTTGAGCAGTTCTTC